This entry concerns a single T cell receptor beta chain. CDR3 length: 16 amino acids. Germline V lookup: CDR1 DFQATT, CDR2 SNEGSKA (reference sequence). V was clipped by 1 base and J by 4 bases; unmatched bases: 7. The data derive from a study of breast tumors, draining lymph nodes, adjacent tissues. Axillary draining lymph nodes of breast cancer patients supplied the node samples. TCRdb re-called the multiplex PCR reads through MiXCR, storing one row per CDR3 protein. Here the sample spans around 150,000 distinct CDR3 sequences, around 20% being singletons. Sequences were obtained from axillary lymph node tissue. The clonotype was recovered from a female donor with breast cancer. Some clones in this sample may be carry-over from other donors' samples. The chain carries TRBV20-1 and TRBJ1-6, with TRBD1 identical over 7 bases. Here the CDR3 DNA reads TGCAGTGCTAGAGCCTCGGGGACAGCTTATAATTCACCCCTCCACTTT. Its translation: CSARASGTAYNSPLHF.